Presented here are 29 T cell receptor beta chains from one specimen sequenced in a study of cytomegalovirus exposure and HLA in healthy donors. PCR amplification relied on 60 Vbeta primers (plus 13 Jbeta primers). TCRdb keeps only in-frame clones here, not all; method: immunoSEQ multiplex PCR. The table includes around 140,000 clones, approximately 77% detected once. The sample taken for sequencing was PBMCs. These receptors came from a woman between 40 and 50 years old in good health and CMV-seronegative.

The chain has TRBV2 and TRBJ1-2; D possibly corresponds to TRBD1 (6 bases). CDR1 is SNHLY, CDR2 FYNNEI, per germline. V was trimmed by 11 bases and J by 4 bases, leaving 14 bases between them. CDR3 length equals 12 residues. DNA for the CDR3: TGTGCCGGCTGGGACACGCCCTATGGCTACACCTTC. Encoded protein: CAGWDTPYGYTF.

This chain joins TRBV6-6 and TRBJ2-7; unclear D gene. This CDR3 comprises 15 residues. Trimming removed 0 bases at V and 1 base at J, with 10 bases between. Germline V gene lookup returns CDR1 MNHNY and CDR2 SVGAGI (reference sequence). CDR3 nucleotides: TGTGCCAGCAGTTACTCGAACAGCCGATCCTACGAGCAGTACTTC. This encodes CASSYSNSRSYEQYF.

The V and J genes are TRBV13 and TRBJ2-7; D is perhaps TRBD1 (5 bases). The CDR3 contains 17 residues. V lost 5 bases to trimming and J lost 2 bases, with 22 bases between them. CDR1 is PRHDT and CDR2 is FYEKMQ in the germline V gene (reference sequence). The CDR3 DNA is TGTGCCAGCAGCCCGAAGCTCGGTTCTGTGGACACCTACGAGCAGTACTTC. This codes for CASSPKLGSVDTYEQYF.

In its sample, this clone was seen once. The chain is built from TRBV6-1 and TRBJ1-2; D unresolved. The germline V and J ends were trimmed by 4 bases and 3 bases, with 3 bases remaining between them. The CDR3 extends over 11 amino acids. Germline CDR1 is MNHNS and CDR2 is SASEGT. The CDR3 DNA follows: TGTGCCAGCAGTGGAGACTATGGCTACACCTTC. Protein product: CASSGDYGYTF.

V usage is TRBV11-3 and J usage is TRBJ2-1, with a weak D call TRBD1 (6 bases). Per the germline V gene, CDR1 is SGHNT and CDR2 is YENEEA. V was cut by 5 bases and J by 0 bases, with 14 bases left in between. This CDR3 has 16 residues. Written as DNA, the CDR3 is TGTGCCAGCAGCACCAGGGGTGTGAGCTCCTACAATGAGCAGTTCTTC. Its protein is CASSTRGVSSYNEQFF.

CDR3 in DNA: TGTGCCAGCAGCACGCCGGGACAGGGATCTCTAGAGCAGTACTTC. It encodes CASSTPGQGSLEQYF. This chain joins TRBV5-4 and TRBJ2-7; 9 bases fit TRBD1. The CDR3 contains 15 residues. V was pared by 4 bases and J by 7 bases, with 12 bases of the junction left unmatched. From germline, CDR1 is SGHNT and CDR2 YYREEE (reference sequence).

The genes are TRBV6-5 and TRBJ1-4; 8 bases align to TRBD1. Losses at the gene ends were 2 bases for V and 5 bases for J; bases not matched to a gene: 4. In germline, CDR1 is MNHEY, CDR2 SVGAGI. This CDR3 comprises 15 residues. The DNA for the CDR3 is TGTGCCAGCAGTTACGGACAGGGAAGGAATGAAAAACTGTTTTTT. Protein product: CASSYGQGRNEKLFF.

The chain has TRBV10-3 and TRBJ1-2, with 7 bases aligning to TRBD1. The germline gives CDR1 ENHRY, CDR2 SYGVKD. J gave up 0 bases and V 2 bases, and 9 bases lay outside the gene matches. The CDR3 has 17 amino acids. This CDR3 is CAISEQSYRGPNYGYTF. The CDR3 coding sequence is TGTGCCATCAGTGAGCAATCTTACAGGGGCCCTAACTATGGCTACACCTTC.

The CDR3 is CASSLAYGINTGELFF. The CDR3 nucleotides read TGTGCCAGCAGCTTGGCTTACGGGATTAACACCGGGGAGCTGTTTTTT. The V gene is TRBV5-6, the J gene TRBJ2-2; a weak D match, TRBD2 (5 bases). This CDR3 spans 16 amino acids. Between the trimmed V and J ends, which lost 0 bases and 2 bases, there was a span of 11 bases. CDR1 SGHDT and CDR2 YYEEEE come from the germline V gene.

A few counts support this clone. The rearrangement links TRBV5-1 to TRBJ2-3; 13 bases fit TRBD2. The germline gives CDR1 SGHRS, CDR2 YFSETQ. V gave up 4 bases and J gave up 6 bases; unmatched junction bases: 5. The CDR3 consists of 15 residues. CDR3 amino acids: CASSPGLAGSDTQYF. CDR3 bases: TGCGCCAGCAGCCCGGGACTAGCGGGGAGTGATACGCAGTATTTT.

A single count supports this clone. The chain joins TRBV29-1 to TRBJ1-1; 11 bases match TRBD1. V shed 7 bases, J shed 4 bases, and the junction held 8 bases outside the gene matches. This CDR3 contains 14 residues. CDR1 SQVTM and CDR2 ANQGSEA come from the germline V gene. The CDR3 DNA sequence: TGCAGCGCTGGCCAGGGACAGGGGGGCACTGAAGCTTTCTTT. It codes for CSAGQGQGGTEAFF.

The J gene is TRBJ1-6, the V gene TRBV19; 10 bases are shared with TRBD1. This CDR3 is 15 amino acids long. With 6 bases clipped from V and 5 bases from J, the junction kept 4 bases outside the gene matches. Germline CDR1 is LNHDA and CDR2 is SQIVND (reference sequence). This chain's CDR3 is CASRGTGVDNSPLHF. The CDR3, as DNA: TGTGCCAGTAGGGGGACAGGGGTAGATAATTCACCCCTCCACTTT. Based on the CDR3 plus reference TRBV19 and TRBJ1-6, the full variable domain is DGGITQSPKYLFRKEGQNVTLSCEQNLNHDAMYWYRQDPGQGLRLIYYSQIVNDFQKGDIAEGYSVSREKKESFPLTVTSAQKNPTAFYLCASRGTGVDNSPLHFGNGTRLTVT.

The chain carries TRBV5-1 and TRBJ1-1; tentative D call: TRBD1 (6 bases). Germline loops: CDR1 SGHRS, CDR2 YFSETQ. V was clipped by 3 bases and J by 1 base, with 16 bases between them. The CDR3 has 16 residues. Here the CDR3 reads CASSWVGGSGNTEAFF. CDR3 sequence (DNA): TGCGCCAGCAGCTGGGTAGGGGGAAGTGGGAACACTGAAGCTTTCTTT.

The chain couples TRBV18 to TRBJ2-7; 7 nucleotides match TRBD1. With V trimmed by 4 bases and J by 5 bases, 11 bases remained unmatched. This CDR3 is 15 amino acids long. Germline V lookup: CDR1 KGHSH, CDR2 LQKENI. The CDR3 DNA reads TGTGCCAGCTCACGCTCCTTAGGGGGCTTCGACGAGCAGTACTTC. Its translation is CASSRSLGGFDEQYF. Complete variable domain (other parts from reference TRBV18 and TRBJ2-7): NAGVMQNPRHLVRRRGQEARLRCSPMKGHSHVYWYRQLPEEGLKFMVYLQKENIIDESGMPKERFSAEFPKEGPSILRIQQVVRGDSAAYFCASSRSLGGFDEQYFGPGTRLTVT.

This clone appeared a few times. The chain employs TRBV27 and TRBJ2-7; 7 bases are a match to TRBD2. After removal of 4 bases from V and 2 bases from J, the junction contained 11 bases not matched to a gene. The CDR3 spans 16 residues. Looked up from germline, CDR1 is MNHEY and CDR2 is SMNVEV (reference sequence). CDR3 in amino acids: CASSSIAGSGPYEQYF. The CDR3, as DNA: TGTGCCAGCAGTTCCATAGCGGGTTCAGGCCCCTACGAGCAGTACTTC.

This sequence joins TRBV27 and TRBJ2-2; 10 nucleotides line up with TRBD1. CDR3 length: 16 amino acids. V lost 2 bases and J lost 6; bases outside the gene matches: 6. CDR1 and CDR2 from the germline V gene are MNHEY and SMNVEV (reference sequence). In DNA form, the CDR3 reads TGTGCCAGCAGTTTAAATGGGGACAGGGGCTCCGGGGAGCTGTTTTTT. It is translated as CASSLNGDRGSGELFF.

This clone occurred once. This chain's CDR3 is CASIGRGECLQYF. The DNA for the CDR3 is TGTGCCAGCATCGGGCGGGGGGAGTGCCTTCAGTACTTC. The J gene is TRBJ2-4, the V gene TRBV6-5; TRBD2 agrees at 8 bases. CDR1 MNHEY and CDR2 SVGAGI come from the germline V gene. V trimming: 7 bases; J trimming: 11 bases; junction bases outside the gene matches: 10. The CDR3 spans 13 residues.

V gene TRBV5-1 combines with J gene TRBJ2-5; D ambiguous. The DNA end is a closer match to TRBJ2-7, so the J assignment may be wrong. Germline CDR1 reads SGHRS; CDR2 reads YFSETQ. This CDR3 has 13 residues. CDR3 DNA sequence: TGCGCCAGCAGCCCCCCCACCTCCTACGAGCAGTACTTC. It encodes CASSPPTSYEQYF.

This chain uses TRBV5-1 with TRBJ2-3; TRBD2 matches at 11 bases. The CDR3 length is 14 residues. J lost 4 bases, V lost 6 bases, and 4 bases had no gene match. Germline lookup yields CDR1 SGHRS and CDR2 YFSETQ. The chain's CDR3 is CASNPSGGSDTQYF. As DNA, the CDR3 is TGCGCCAGCAACCCTAGCGGGGGGTCAGATACGCAGTATTTT.

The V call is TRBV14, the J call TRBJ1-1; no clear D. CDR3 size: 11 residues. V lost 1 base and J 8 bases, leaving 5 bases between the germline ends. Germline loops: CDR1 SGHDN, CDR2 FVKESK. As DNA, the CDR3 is TGTGCCAGCAGCCAAGGAGGGGAAGCTTTCTTT. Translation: CASSQGGEAFF. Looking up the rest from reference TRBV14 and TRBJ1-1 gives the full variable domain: EAGVTQFPSHSVIEKGQTVTLRCDPISGHDNLYWYRRVMGKEIKFLLHFVKESKQDESGMPNNRFLAERTGGTYSTLKVQPAELEDSGVYFCASSQGGEAFFGQGTRLTVV.

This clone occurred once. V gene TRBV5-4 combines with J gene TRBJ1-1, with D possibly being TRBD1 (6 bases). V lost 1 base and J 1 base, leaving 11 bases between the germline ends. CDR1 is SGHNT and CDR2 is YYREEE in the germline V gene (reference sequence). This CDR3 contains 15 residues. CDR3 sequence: CASSLFGGKNTEAFF. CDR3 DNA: TGTGCCAGCAGCTTGTTTGGGGGCAAGAACACTGAAGCTTTCTTT.

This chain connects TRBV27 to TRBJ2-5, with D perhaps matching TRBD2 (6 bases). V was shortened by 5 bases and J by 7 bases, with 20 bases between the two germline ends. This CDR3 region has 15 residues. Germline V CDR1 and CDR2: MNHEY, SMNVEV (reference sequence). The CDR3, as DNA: TGTGCCAGCAGTCCCAGGTCGACTAGTGATCGGACCCAGTACTTC. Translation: CASSPRSTSDRTQYF.

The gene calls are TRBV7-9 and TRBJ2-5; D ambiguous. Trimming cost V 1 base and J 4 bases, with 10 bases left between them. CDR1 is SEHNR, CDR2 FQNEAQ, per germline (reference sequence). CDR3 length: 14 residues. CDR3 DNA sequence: TGTGCCAGCAGCTTAGTAACTACCCGAGAGACCCAGTACTTC. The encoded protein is CASSLVTTRETQYF.

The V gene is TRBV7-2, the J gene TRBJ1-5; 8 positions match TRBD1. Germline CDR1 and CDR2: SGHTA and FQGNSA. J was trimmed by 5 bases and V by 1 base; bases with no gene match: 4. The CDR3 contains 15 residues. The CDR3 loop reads CASSLEQGVDQPQHF. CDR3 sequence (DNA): TGTGCCAGCAGCTTAGAACAGGGGGTAGATCAGCCCCAGCATTTT.

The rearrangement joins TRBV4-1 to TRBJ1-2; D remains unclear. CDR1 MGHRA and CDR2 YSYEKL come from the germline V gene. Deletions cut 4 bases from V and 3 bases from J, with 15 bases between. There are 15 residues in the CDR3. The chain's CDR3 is CASSPSIGLHYGYTF. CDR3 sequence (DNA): TGCGCCAGCAGCCCGTCAATCGGGTTGCACTATGGCTACACCTTC.

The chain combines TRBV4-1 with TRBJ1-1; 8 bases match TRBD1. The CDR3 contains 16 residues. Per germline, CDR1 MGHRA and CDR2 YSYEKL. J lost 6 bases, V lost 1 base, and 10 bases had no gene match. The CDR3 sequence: CASSQVQGATTSEAFF. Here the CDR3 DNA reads TGCGCCAGCAGCCAAGTCCAGGGGGCCACGACGTCTGAAGCTTTCTTT.

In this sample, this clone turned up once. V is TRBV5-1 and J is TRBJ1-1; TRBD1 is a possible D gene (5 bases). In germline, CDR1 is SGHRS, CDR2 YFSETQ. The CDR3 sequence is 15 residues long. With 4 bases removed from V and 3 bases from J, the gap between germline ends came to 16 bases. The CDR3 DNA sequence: TGCGCCAGCAGCCCCTGGGGGGGTGAGTACACTGAAGCTTTCTTT. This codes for CASSPWGGEYTEAFF.

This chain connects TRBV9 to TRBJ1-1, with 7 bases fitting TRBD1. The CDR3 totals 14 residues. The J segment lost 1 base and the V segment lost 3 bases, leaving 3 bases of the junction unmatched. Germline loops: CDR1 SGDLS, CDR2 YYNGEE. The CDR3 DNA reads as TGTGCCAGCAGCGAGTGGACAGGGAACACTGAAGCTTTCTTT. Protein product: CASSEWTGNTEAFF.

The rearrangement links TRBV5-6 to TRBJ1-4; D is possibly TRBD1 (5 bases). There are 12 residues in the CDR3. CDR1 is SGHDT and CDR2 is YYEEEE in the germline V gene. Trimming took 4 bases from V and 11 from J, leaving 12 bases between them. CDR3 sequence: CASSLGQEKLFF. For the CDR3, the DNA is TGTGCCAGCAGCCTTGGACAAGAGAAACTGTTTTTT.